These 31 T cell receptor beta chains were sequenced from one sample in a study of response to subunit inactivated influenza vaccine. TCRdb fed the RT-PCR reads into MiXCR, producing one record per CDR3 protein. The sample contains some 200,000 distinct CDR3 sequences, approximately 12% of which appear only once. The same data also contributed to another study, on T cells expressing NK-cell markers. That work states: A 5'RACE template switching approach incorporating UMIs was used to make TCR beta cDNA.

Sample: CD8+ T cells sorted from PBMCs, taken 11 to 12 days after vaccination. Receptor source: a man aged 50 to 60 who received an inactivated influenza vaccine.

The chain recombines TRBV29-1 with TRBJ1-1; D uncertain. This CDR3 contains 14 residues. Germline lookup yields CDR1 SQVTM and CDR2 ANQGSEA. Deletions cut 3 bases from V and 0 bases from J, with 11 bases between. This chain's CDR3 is CSVDSEVLNTEAFF. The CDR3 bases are TGCAGCGTTGACTCTGAAGTCTTGAACACTGAAGCTTTCTTT.

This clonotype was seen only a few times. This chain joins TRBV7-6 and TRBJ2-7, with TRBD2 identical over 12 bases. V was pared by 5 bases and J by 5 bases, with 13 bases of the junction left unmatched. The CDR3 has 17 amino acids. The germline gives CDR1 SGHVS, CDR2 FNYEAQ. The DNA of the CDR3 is TGTGCCAGCAGCCCGTTAACCCCGACTAGCGGGAGCGACGAGCAGTACTTC. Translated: CASSPLTPTSGSDEQYF.

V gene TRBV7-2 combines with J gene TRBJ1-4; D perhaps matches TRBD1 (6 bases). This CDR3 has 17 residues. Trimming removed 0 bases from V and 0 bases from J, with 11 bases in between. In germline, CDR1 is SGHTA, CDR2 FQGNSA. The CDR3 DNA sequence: TGTGCCAGCAGCTTAGCGACAAAGGGGGCAACTAATGAAAAACTGTTTTTT. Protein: CASSLATKGATNEKLFF.

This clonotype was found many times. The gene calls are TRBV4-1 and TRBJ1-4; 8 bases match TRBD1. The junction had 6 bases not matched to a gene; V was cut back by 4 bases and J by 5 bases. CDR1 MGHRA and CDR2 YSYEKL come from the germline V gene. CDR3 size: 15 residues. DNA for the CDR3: TGCGCCAGCAGCCGCCCGACAGGGGTCAATGAAAAACTGTTTTTT. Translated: CASSRPTGVNEKLFF.

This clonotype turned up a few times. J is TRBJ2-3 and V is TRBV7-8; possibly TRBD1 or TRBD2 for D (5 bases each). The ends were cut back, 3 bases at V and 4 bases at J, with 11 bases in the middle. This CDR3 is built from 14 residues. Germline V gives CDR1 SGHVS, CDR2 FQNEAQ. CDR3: CASSFVLGADTQYF. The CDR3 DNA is TGTGCCAGCAGCTTTGTTTTGGGGGCAGATACGCAGTATTTT. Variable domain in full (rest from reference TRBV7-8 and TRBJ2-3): GAGVSQSPRYKVAKRGQDVALRCDPISGHVSLFWYQQALGQGPEFLTYFQNEAQLDKSGLPSDRFFAERPEGSVSTLKIQRTQQEDSAVYLCASSFVLGADTQYFGPGTRLTVL.

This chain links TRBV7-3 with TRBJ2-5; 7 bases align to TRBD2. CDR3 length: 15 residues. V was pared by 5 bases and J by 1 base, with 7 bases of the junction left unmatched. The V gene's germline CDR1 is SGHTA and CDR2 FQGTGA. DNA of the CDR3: TGTGCCAGCAGCCGCACTAGCGACCTCCAAGAGACCCAGTACTTC. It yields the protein CASSRTSDLQETQYF. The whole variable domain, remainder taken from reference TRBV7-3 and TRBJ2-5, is GAGVSQTPSNKVTEKGKYVELRCDPISGHTALYWYRQSLGQGPEFLIYFQGTGAADDSGLPNDRFFAVRPEGSVSTLKIQRTERGDSAVYLCASSRTSDLQETQYFGPGTRLLVL.

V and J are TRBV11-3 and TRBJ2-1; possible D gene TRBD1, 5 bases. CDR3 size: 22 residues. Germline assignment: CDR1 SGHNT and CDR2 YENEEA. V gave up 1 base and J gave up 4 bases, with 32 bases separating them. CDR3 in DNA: TGTGCCAGCAGCTTAGTTTTCATCTTGGGGTCCAGGGCCGCGAACTTATACAATGAGCAGTTCTTC. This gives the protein CASSLVFILGSRAANLYNEQFF.

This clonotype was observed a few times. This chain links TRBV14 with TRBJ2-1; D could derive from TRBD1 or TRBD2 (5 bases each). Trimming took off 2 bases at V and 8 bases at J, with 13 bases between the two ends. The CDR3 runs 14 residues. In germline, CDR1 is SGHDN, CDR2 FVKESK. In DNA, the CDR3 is TGTGCCAGCAGCCAATGGAGGCAGGGCGATGAGCAGTTCTTC. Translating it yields CASSQWRQGDEQFF.

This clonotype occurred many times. The CDR3 nucleotides read TGCGCCAGCAGTGAGTCGCCCCGGGGCCGCGGAAGTTCACCCCTCCACTTT. Amino acids: CASSESPRGRGSSPLHF. The rearrangement joins TRBV10-2 to TRBJ1-6; maybe TRBD1 (5 bases). The germline V and J ends were trimmed by 0 bases and 9 bases, with 18 bases remaining between them. The length of the CDR3 is 17 residues. Germline CDR1 reads WSHSY; CDR2 reads SAAADI.

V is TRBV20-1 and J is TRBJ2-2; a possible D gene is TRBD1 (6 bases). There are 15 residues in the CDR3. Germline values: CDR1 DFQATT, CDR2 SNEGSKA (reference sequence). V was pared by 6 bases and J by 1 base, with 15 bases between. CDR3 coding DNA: TGCAGTGCGTCAGCAGGGGTGATGAACACCGGGGAGCTGTTTTTT. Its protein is CSASAGVMNTGELFF.

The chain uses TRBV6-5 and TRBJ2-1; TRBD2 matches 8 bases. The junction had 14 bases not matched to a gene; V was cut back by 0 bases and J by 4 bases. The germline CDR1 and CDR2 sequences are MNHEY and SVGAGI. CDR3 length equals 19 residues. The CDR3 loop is CASSYSRAGGPYKYNEQFF. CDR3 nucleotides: TGTGCCAGCAGTTACTCGAGGGCGGGGGGTCCCTATAAGTACAATGAGCAGTTCTTC.

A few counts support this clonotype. The CDR3 bases are TGTGCCACCAGCAACGGCGGCGGGGGCGCCTACGAGCAGTACTTC. Protein sequence: CATSNGGGGAYEQYF. The chain links TRBV15 to TRBJ2-7; D is perhaps TRBD2 (7 bases). This CDR3 region has 15 residues. The V end was cut by 4 bases, the J end by 2 bases, with 15 bases between. The V gene's germline CDR1 is LNHNV and CDR2 YYDKDF (reference sequence).

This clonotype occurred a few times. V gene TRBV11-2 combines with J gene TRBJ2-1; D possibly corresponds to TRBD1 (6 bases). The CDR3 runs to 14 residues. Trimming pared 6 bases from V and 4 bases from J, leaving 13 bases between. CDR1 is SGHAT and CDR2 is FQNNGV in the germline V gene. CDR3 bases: TGTGCCAGCAGGGTTGTACAGGGTTACAATGAGCAGTTCTTC. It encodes CASRVVQGYNEQFF.

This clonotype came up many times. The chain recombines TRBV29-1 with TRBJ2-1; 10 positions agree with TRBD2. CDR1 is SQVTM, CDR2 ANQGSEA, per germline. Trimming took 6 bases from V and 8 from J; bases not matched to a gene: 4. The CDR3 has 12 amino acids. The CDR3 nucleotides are TGCAGCGTAGCCGGGACTAGCGATGAGCAGTTCTTC. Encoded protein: CSVAGTSDEQFF.

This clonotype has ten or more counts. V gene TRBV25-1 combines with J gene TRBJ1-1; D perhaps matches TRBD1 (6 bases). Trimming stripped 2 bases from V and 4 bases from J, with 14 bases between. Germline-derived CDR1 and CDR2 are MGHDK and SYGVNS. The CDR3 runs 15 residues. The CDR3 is CASSETYGGLTEAFF. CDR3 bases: TGTGCCAGCAGTGAAACCTACGGGGGGCTCACTGAAGCTTTCTTT.

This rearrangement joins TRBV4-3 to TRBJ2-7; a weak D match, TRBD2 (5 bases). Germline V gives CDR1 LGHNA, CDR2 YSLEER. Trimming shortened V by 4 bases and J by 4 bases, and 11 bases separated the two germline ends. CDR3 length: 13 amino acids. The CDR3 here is CASSPSRGYEQYF. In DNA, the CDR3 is TGCGCCAGCAGCCCGAGTCGAGGGTACGAGCAGTACTTC.

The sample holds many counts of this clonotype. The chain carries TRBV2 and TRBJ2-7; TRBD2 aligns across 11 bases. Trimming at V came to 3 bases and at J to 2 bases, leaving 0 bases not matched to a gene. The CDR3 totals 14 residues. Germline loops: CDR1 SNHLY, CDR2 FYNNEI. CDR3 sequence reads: CASSETSGAYEQYF. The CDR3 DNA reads TGTGCCAGCAGTGAGACTAGCGGGGCCTACGAGCAGTACTTC.

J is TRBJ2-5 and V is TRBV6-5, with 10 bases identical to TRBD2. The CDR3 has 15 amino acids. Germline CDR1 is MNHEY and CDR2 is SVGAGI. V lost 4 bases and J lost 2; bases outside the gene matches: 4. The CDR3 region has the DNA TGTGCCAGCAGTTCGCTAGCGGGGGCTCAAGAGACCCAGTACTTC. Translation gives CASSSLAGAQETQYF.

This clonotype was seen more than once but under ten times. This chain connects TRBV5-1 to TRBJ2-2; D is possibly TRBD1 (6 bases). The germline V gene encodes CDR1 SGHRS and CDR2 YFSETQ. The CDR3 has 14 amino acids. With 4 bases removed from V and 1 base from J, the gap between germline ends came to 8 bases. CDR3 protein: CASSPGQNTGELFF. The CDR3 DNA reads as TGCGCCAGCAGCCCGGGACAGAACACCGGGGAGCTGTTTTTT.

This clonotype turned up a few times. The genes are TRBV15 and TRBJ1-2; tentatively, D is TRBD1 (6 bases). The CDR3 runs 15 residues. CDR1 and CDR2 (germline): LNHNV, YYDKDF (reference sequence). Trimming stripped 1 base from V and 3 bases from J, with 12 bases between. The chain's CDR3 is CATSRVPGAHYGYTF. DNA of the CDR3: TGTGCCACCAGCAGAGTACCAGGGGCGCACTATGGCTACACCTTC.

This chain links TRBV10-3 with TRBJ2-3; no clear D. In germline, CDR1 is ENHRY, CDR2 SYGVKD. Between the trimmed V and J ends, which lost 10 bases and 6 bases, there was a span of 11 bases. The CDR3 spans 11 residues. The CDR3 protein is CATEDDDTQYF. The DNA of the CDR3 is TGTGCCACCGAGGATGATGATACGCAGTATTTT.

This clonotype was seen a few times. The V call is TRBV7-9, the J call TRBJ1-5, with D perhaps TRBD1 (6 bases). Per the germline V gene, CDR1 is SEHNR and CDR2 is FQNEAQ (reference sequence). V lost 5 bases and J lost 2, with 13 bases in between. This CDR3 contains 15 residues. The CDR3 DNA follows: TGTGCCAGCAGCCTCGGCTCAGGGGGCAATCAGCCCCAGCATTTT. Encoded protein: CASSLGSGGNQPQHF. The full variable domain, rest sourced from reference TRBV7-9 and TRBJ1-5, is DTGVSQNPRHKITKRGQNVTFRCDPISEHNRLYWYRQTLGQGPEFLTYFQNEAQLEKSRLLSDRFSAERPKGSFSTLEIQRTEQGDSAMYLCASSLGSGGNQPQHFGDGTRLSIL.

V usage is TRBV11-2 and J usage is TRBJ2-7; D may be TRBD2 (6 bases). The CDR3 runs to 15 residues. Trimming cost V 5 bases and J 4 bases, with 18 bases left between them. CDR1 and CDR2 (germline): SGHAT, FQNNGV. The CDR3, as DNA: TGTGCCAGCAGCAAAGGGGTTAGCGGATTTTACGAGCAGTACTTC. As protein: CASSKGVSGFYEQYF.

The DNA for the CDR3 is TGTGCCAGCAGTTTGTTAGGGACCGTATCCTACGAGCAGTACTTC. Translating it yields CASSLLGTVSYEQYF. This chain uses TRBV28 with TRBJ2-7, with D tentatively TRBD1 or TRBD2 (5 bases each). The CDR3 has 15 amino acids. V was clipped by 3 bases and J by 1 base, with 13 bases between them. Germline V gene sequence: CDR1 MDHEN, CDR2 SYDVKM.

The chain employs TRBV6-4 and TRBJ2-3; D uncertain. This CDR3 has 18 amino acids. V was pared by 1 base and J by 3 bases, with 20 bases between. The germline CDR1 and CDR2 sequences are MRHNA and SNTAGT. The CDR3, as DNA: TGTGCCAGCAGTGACTTAAATCCCCTTTTGCAAGAGACAGATACGCAGTATTTT. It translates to CASSDLNPLLQETDTQYF.

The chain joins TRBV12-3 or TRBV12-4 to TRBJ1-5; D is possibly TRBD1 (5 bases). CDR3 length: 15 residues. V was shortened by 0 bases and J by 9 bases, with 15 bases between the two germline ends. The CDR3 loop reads CASSLASRAGRPQHF. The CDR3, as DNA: TGTGCCAGCAGTTTAGCGTCCAGGGCAGGGAGGCCCCAGCATTTT.

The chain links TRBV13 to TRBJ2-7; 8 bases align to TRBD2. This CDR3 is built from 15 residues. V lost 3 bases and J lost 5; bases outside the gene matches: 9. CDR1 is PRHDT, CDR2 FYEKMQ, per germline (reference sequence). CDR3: CASSFLREAGNEQYF. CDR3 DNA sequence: TGTGCCAGCAGCTTCCTGCGGGAGGCGGGCAACGAGCAGTACTTC.

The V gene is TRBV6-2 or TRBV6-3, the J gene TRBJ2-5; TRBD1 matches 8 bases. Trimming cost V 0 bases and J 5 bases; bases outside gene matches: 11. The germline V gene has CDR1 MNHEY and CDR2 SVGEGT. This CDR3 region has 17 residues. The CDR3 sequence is CASSYSISRTGSETQYF. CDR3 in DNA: TGTGCCAGCAGTTACTCGATCTCCCGGACAGGGTCCGAGACCCAGTACTTC.

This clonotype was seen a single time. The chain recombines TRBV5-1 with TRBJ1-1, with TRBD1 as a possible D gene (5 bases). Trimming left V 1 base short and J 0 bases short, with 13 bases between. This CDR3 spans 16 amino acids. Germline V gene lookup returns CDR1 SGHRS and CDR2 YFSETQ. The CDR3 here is CASSLSGAGLNTEAFF. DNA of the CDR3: TGCGCCAGCAGCTTGTCTGGGGCAGGGTTGAACACTGAAGCTTTCTTT.

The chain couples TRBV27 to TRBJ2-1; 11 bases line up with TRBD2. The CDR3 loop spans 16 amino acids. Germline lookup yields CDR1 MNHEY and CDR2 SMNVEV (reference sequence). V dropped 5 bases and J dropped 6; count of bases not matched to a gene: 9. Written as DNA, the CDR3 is TGTGCCAGCAGTATCCCCCTAGCGGGGGGCCCCAATGAGCAGTTCTTC. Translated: CASSIPLAGGPNEQFF.

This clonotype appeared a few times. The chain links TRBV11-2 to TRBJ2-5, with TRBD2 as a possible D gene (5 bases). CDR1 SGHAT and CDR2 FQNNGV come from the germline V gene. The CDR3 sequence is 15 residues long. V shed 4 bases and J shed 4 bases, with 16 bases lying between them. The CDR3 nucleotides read TGTGCCAGCAGCTCAAACCTGGGGAGATTAGAGACCCAGTACTTC. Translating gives CASSSNLGRLETQYF.